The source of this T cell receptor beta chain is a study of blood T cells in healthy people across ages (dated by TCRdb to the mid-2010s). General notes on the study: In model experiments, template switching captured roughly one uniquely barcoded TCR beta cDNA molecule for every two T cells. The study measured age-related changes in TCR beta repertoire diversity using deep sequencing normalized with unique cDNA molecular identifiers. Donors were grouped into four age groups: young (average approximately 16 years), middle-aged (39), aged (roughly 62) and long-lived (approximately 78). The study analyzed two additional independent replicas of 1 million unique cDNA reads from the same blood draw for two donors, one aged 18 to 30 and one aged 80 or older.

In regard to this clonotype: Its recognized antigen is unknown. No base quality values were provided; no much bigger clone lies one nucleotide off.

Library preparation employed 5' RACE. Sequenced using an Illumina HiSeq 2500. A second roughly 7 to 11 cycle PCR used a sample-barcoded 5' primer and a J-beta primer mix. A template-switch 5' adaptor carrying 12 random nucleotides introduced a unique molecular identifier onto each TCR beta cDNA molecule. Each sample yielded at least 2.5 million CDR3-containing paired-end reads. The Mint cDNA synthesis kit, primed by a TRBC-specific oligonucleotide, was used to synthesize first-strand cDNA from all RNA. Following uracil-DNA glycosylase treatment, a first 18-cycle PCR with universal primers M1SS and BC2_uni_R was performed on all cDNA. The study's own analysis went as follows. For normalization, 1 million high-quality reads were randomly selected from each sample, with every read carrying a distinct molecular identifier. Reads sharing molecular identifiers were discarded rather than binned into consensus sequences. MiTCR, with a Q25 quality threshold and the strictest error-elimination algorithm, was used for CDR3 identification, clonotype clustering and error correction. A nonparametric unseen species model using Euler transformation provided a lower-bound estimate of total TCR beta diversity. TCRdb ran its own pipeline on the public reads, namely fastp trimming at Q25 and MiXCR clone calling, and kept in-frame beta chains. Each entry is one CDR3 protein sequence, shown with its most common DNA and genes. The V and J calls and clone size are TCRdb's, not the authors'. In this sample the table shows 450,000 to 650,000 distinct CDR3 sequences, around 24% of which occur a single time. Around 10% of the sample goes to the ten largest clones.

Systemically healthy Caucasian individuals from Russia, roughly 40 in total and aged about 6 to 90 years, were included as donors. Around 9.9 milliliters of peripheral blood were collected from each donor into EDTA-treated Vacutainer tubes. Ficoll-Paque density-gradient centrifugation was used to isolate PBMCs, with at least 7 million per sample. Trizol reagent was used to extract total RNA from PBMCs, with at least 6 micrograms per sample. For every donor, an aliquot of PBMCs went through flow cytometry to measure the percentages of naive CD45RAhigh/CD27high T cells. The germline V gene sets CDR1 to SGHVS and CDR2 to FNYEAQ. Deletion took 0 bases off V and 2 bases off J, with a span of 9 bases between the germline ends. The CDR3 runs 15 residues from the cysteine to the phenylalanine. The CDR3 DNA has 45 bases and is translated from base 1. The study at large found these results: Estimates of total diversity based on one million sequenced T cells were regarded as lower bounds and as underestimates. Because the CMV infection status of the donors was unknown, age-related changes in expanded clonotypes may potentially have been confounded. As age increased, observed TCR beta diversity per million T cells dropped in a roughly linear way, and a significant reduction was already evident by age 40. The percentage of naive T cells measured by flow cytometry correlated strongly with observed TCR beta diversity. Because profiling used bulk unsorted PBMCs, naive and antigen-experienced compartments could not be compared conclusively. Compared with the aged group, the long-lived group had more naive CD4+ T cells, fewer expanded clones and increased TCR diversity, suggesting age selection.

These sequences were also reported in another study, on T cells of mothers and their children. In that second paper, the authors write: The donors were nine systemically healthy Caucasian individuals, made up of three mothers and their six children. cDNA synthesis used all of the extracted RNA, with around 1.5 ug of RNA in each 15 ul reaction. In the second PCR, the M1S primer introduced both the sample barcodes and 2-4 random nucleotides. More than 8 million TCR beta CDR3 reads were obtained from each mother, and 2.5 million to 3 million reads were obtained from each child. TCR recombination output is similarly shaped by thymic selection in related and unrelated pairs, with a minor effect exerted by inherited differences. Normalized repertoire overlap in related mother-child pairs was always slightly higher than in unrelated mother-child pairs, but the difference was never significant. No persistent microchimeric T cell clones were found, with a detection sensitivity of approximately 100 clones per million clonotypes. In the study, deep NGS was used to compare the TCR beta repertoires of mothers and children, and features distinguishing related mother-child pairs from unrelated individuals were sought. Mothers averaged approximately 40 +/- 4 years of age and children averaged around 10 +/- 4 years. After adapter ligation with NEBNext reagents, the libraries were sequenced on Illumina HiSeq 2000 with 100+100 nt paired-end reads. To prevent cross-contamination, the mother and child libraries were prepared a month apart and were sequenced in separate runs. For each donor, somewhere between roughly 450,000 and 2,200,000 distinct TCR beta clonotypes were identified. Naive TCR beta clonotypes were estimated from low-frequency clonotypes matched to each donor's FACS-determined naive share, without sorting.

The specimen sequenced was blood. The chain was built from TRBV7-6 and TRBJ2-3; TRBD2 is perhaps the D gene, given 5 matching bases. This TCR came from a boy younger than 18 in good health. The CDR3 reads CASSLAQRPTDTQYF. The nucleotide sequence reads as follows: TGTGCCAGCAGCTTAGCGCAGCGGCCCACAGATACGCAGTATTTT.